One sample yielded the 32 T cell receptor beta chains listed below, sequenced in a study of blood T cells in healthy people across ages. A J-beta primer mix and a sample-barcoded 5' primer were used in a second PCR of roughly 6 to 12 cycles. TCRdb re-derived calls from the 5' RACE reads in MiXCR, one entry per CDR3 protein. Of approximately 490,000 distinct CDR3 sequences in the sample, about 25% are singletons; the top ten hold roughly 10%. These data also featured in a second study, about T cells of mothers and their children.

Sequencing input: blood. The receptors here all came from a boy aged 5-17 years in good health.

The chain is built from TRBV2 and TRBJ1-4, with D tentatively TRBD1 (6 bases). The CDR3 runs 14 residues. In germline, CDR1 is SNHLY, CDR2 FYNNEI. Between the trimmed V and J ends, which lost 6 bases and 8 bases, there was a span of 16 bases. CDR3 in DNA: TGTGCCAGCAGGCCCGGGGGGGCAGCCGAAAAACTGTTTTTT. Encoded protein: CASRPGGAAEKLFF. The full variable domain, rest sourced from reference TRBV2 and TRBJ1-4, is EPEVTQTPSHQVTQMGQEVILRCVPISNHLYFYWYRQILGQKVEFLVSFYNNEISEKSEIFDDQFSVERPDGSNFTLKIRSTKLEDSAMYFCASRPGGAAEKLFFGSGTQLSVL.

With respect to this clonotype: At one end the junction does not follow the germline gene, possibly because of a read error. The chain uses TRBV12-3 or TRBV12-4 and TRBJ1-1; D uncertain. The CDR3 runs 16 residues. CDR3 sequence reads: CASSLGPYLMNSEAFF. The DNA for the CDR3 is TGTGCCAGCAGTTTAGGGCCATACCTCATGAACTCTGAAGCTTTCTTT.

V is TRBV14 and J is TRBJ2-1; no clear D. V lost 0 bases, J lost 9 bases, and 15 bases lay in between. This CDR3 has 15 residues. From germline, CDR1 is SGHDN and CDR2 FVKESK. The CDR3 coding sequence is TGTGCCAGCAGCCAAGATCCCCTCGTAGTGGGTGAGCAGTTCTTC. Translation: CASSQDPLVVGEQFF. Full variable domain (rest looked up from reference TRBV14 and TRBJ2-1): EAGVTQFPSHSVIEKGQTVTLRCDPISGHDNLYWYRRVMGKEIKFLLHFVKESKQDESGMPNNRFLAERTGGTYSTLKVQPAELEDSGVYFCASSQDPLVVGEQFFGPGTRLTVL.

This sequence joins TRBV12-3 or TRBV12-4 and TRBJ1-6; 7 bases agree with TRBD1. The V segment lost 6 bases and the J segment 7 bases; nucleotides outside the gene matches: 12. The CDR3 has 16 amino acids. CDR3 amino acids: CASSLRQGLRNSPLHF. For the CDR3, the DNA is TGTGCCAGCAGCCTACGACAGGGCTTACGGAATTCACCCCTCCACTTT.

This clonotype appeared a few times. The chain recombines TRBV24-1 with TRBJ2-1; 7 bases line up with TRBD2. The length of the CDR3 is 16 residues. CDR1 is KGHDR, CDR2 SFDVKD, per germline. The ends lost 2 bases at V and 3 bases at J; junction bases unmatched: 6. The CDR3 DNA sequence: TGTGCCACCAGTGATTCCCGGGGGGAATTCTACAATGAGCAGTTCTTC. Amino acids: CATSDSRGEFYNEQFF.

The chain uses TRBV12-3 or TRBV12-4 and TRBJ2-1, with 11 nucleotides matching TRBD1. There are 13 residues in the CDR3. V was clipped by 8 bases and J by 9 bases; unmatched bases: 6. The CDR3 here is CASRRDRGAEQFF. The CDR3 bases are TGTGCCAGCCGACGGGACAGGGGGGCTGAGCAGTTCTTC.

The V gene is TRBV29-1, the J gene TRBJ2-1, with 8 bases lining up with TRBD2. Trimming at V came to 4 bases and at J to 4 bases, leaving 12 bases not matched to a gene. The CDR3 has 16 residues. CDR1 SQVTM and CDR2 ANQGSEA come from the germline V gene. The CDR3 spells CSVVGLLADPYNEQFF. In nucleotides, the CDR3 is TGCAGCGTTGTCGGGCTACTAGCGGATCCTTACAATGAGCAGTTCTTC.

This clonotype was observed a handful of times. This chain joins TRBV5-1 and TRBJ2-3, with 10 bases matching TRBD2. The ends lost 5 bases at V and 3 bases at J; junction bases unmatched: 3. CDR3 length: 14 amino acids. CDR1 is SGHRS and CDR2 is YFSETQ in the germline V gene. CDR3 region: CASSLAGDTDTQYF. The CDR3 nucleotides read TGCGCCAGCAGTCTAGCGGGGGATACAGATACGCAGTATTTT.

This clonotype was detected a few times. This chain joins TRBV20-1 and TRBJ2-7; weak D call: TRBD1 (6 bases). Per germline, CDR1 DFQATT and CDR2 SNEGSKA (reference sequence). The CDR3 runs to 14 residues. Trimming removed 2 bases from V and 4 bases from J, with 15 bases in between. This CDR3 is CSARTVDRPYEQYF. CDR3 sequence (DNA): TGCAGTGCTAGAACGGTGGACAGACCTTACGAGCAGTACTTC.

The chain joins TRBV14 to TRBJ2-1; 8 bases are a match to TRBD2. The CDR3 is made up of 18 amino acids. After removal of 4 bases from V and 1 base from J, the junction contained 12 bases not matched to a gene. Germline V gene sequence: CDR1 SGHDN, CDR2 FVKESK. DNA for the CDR3: TGTGCCAGCAGCCGCCGGGAGGGGCGGACCTATTCCTACAATGAGCAGTTCTTC. Its protein is CASSRREGRTYSYNEQFF.

V gene TRBV6-2 or TRBV6-3 combines with J gene TRBJ2-1; unclear D gene. Per germline, CDR1 MNHEY and CDR2 SVGEGT. This CDR3 contains 13 residues. Trimming removed 1 base from V and 10 bases from J, with 11 bases in between. CDR3: CASSYYSDLEQFF. CDR3 in DNA: TGTGCCAGCAGTTACTACTCTGACCTCGAGCAGTTCTTC.

This clonotype was counted at least ten times. The rearrangement uses TRBV10-2 and TRBJ1-4; 7 bases match TRBD1. V lost 3 bases, J lost 6 bases, and 4 bases stayed unmatched. The CDR3 covers 14 residues. Germline assignment: CDR1 WSHSY and CDR2 SAAADI. The DNA of the CDR3 is TGCGCCAGCAGTGACCCTGACAGGGATGAAAAACTGTTTTTT. Amino acid sequence: CASSDPDRDEKLFF.

The chain uses TRBV28 and TRBJ2-5; D possibly uses TRBD1 or TRBD2 (7 bases each). The DNA end is more similar to TRBJ2-7, so the J call may be wrong. Looked up from germline, CDR1 is MDHEN and CDR2 is SYDVKM. The CDR3 spans 14 residues. CDR3 amino acids: CASGRQGGRGEQYF. CDR3 nucleotide sequence: TGTGCCAGCGGACGGCAGGGGGGGAGAGGCGAGCAGTACTTC.

The chain uses TRBV20-1 and TRBJ2-7; 10 bases are shared with TRBD1. This CDR3 comprises 14 residues. Germline loops: CDR1 DFQATT, CDR2 SNEGSKA (reference sequence). The trim removed 2 bases at V and 6 bases at J, leaving 7 bases unmatched. As DNA, the CDR3 is TGCAGTGCTAGACCCCGGACAGGGGGTAGCGAGCAGTACTTC. Residues: CSARPRTGGSEQYF.

This clonotype was observed a handful of times. This chain links TRBV27 with TRBJ2-7; 12 bases align to TRBD2. The CDR3 has 14 residues. With V trimmed by 4 bases and J by 5 bases, 3 bases remained unmatched. Germline CDR1 reads MNHEY; CDR2 reads SMNVEV (reference sequence). The CDR3 loop reads CASSWTSGVNEQYF. In nucleotides, the CDR3 is TGTGCCAGCAGTTGGACTAGCGGGGTCAACGAGCAGTACTTC.

The chain couples TRBV10-3 to TRBJ2-3; the D is unclear. The end of the DNA aligns better with TRBJ2-7, so the J call may be wrong. The CDR3 totals 13 residues. Germline V gene data show CDR1 as ENHRY and CDR2 as SYGVKD. The CDR3 coding sequence is TGTGCCATCAGTGAGTCGGTCCACTACGAGCAGTACTTC. Amino acid sequence: CAISESVHYEQYF.

This clonotype was observed a handful of times. This chain joins TRBV12-5 and TRBJ2-5, with D unresolved. Germline CDR1 LGHNT, CDR2 FRNRAP. The CDR3 has 13 amino acids. V was shortened by 7 bases and J by 0 bases, with 9 bases between the two germline ends. As DNA, the CDR3 is TGTGCTAGTGTTAATGACAACCAAGAGACCCAGTACTTC. The encoded protein is CASVNDNQETQYF.

The V and J genes are TRBV24-1 and TRBJ2-1; D gene ambiguous. The CDR3 is 16 residues long. Germline V gene lookup returns CDR1 KGHDR and CDR2 SFDVKD. V was cut by 4 bases and J by 0 bases, with 12 bases left in between. The CDR3 DNA follows: TGTGCCACCAGTGACCGACCATGGAGCTCCTACAATGAGCAGTTCTTC. This gives the protein CATSDRPWSSYNEQFF.

The chain has TRBV10-3 and TRBJ1-4; the match to TRBD1 covers 9 bases. V dropped 5 bases and J dropped 8; count of bases not matched to a gene: 6. This CDR3 has 14 amino acids. The germline gives CDR1 ENHRY, CDR2 SYGVKD. CDR3 loop: CAISWTGEEEKLFF. The CDR3 DNA is TGTGCCATCAGTTGGACAGGGGAAGAGGAAAAACTGTTTTTT.

This clonotype was observed at least ten times. The genes are TRBV20-1 and TRBJ2-1; 7 bases are shared with TRBD2. CDR1 and CDR2 from the germline V gene are DFQATT and SNEGSKA (reference sequence). Losses at the gene ends were 3 bases for V and 7 bases for J; bases not matched to a gene: 3. The CDR3 contains 12 residues. This CDR3 reads CSARQGGNEQFF. In DNA, the CDR3 is TGCAGTGCTAGGCAGGGAGGGAATGAGCAGTTCTTC.

This clonotype was observed a few times. V gene TRBV28 combines with J gene TRBJ1-2; weak D call: TRBD1 (5 bases). This CDR3 comprises 12 residues. Germline lookup yields CDR1 MDHEN and CDR2 SYDVKM. Trimming took off 6 bases at V and 5 bases at J, with 10 bases between the two ends. CDR3 sequence reads: CASSPRTYGYTF. The CDR3 DNA reads TGTGCCAGCAGCCCCAGGACATATGGCTACACCTTC.

The chain joins TRBV12-3 or TRBV12-4 to TRBJ2-7, with D perhaps matching TRBD1 or TRBD2 (5 bases each). The CDR3 has 18 residues. Trimming left V 0 bases short and J 0 bases short, with 18 bases between. CDR3: CASSLASPRGPSSYEQYF. CDR3 sequence (DNA): TGTGCCAGCAGTTTAGCGTCCCCCCGGGGCCCTAGCTCCTACGAGCAGTACTTC.

CDR3: CASSQEERGRYGELFF. The CDR3, as DNA: TGTGCCAGCAGCCAAGAAGAAAGGGGGCGCTATGGGGAGCTGTTTTTT. The J gene is TRBJ2-2, the V gene TRBV3-1; 7 bases are shared with TRBD1. The CDR3 spans 16 residues. Germline V gene sequence: CDR1 LGHDT, CDR2 YNNKEL (reference sequence). Trimming took 0 bases from V and 8 from J; bases not matched to a gene: 9.

V usage is TRBV21-1 and J usage is TRBJ2-7; the D call of TRBD1 is as the table states it, not checked on the DNA. TRBV21-1 is assigned pseudogene status. The CDR3 is 15 residues long. Here the CDR3 DNA reads TGTGCCAGCAGCCGAGCCTCCGCAGGGGATCACGAGCAGTACTTC. It specifies CASSRASAGDHEQYF.

This clonotype was picked up a small number of times. V usage is TRBV20-1 and J usage is TRBJ2-4; D not certain. The CDR3 loop spans 15 amino acids. The ends were cut back, 6 bases at V and 1 base at J, with 16 bases in the middle. Germline CDR1 reads DFQATT; CDR2 reads SNEGSKA (reference sequence). The CDR3 is CSAPPGRVAKNIQYF. The CDR3 nucleotides read TGCAGTGCCCCCCCGGGCCGGGTGGCCAAAAACATTCAGTACTTC.

This clonotype came up a few times. This rearrangement joins TRBV5-1 to TRBJ1-1, with a possible D match to TRBD1 (5 bases). From germline, CDR1 is SGHRS and CDR2 YFSETQ. The CDR3 runs to 14 residues. V was clipped by 0 bases and J by 5 bases, with 11 bases between them. The CDR3 here is CASSLARTPTEAFF. The CDR3 DNA reads TGCGCCAGCAGCTTGGCCCGGACACCGACTGAAGCTTTCTTT.

This clonotype was seen a few times. Germline and junction disagree at one end, which may indicate a read error. This chain joins TRBV28 and TRBJ2-5; no reliable D call. Germline V gives CDR1 MDHEN, CDR2 SYDVKM. The CDR3 length is 14 residues. The CDR3: CASSPRVYAYEQCF. The CDR3 bases are TGTGCCAGCAGCCCCCGCGTGTACGCCTACGAGCAGTGCTTC.

The V gene is TRBV12-3 or TRBV12-4, the J gene TRBJ2-7; no definite D call. CDR3 length: 12 amino acids. V lost 4 bases and J lost 1, with 5 bases in between. For the CDR3, the DNA is TGTGCCAGCAGTTGGCTGTCCTACGAGCAGTACTTC. It codes for CASSWLSYEQYF.

The rearrangement uses TRBV29-1 and TRBJ2-1; D gene unclear. V was shortened by 3 bases and J by 6 bases, with 9 bases between the two germline ends. The CDR3 is made up of 12 amino acids. Germline V CDR1 and CDR2: SQVTM, ANQGSEA. The CDR3 sequence: CSVDAQRNEQFF. The CDR3 DNA is TGCAGCGTTGATGCGCAGCGCAATGAGCAGTTCTTC.

The gene calls are TRBV20-1 and TRBJ2-1, with TRBD2 as a possible D gene (5 bases). Trimming removed 0 bases from V and 3 bases from J, with 12 bases in between. The CDR3 has 15 amino acids. From germline, CDR1 is DFQATT and CDR2 SNEGSKA (reference sequence). CDR3 sequence reads: CSARDFERSYNEQFF. In nucleotides, the CDR3 is TGCAGTGCTAGAGATTTCGAGCGGAGCTACAATGAGCAGTTCTTC.

This clonotype was seen a handful of times. This sequence joins TRBV7-7 and TRBJ2-1; TRBD2 matches at 11 bases. The germline gives CDR1 SSHAT, CDR2 FNYEAQ (reference sequence). The CDR3 is made up of 15 amino acids. The CDR3 bases are TGTGCTGGCAGCTTCGGACTAGCGGGCAACAATGAGCAGTTCTTC. Translation gives CAGSFGLAGNNEQFF.

The V call is TRBV10-2, the J call TRBJ2-4; D remains ambiguous. CDR3 length: 14 residues. V was cut by 7 bases and J by 0 bases, with 10 bases left in between. The germline V gene has CDR1 WSHSY and CDR2 SAAADI. CDR3 sequence reads: CASKSALAKNIQYF. The CDR3 DNA follows: TGCGCCAGCAAGTCAGCCCTAGCCAAAAACATTCAGTACTTC.